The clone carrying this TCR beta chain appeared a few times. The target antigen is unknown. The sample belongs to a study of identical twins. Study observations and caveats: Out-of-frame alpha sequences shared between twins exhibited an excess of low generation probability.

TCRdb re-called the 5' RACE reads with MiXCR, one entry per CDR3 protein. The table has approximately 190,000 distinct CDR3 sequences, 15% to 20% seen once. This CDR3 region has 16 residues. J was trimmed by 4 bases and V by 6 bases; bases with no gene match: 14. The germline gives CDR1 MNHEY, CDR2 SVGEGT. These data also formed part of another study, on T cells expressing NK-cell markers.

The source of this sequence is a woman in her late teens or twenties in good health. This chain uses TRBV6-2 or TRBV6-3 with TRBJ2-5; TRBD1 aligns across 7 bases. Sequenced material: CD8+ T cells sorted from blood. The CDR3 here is CASSSLPVDRRETQYF. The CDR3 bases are TGTGCCAGCAGCTCCTTGCCTGTGGACAGGAGAGAGACCCAGTACTTC.